This is a list of T cell receptor beta chains from one sample in a study of blood T cell repertoires in COVID-19. Method: immunoSEQ multiplex PCR; TCRdb's copy keeps in-frame clones and lacks some. The profile shows fewer than 45,000 clones, 70% to 80% of them singletons. The material sequenced was peripheral blood. Source of these receptors: a man aged 70-80 years with acute or convalescent COVID-19. CDR3s include the opening cysteine and the closing phenylalanine or tryptophan. Each record gives: V gene, clone size, D gene, J gene, CDR3 DNA, CDR3 protein. A D gene is named only where the DNA matches it firmly. Size tells how often a clone was seen (once, few, many) or the class of an expanded clone, and some rows leave it out.

v_call: TRBV7-3
clone_size: -
d_call: TRBD1
j_call: TRBJ1-1
cdr3_nt: TGTGCCAGCAGCTCTTCAGGGGGAACTGAAGCTTTCTTT
cdr3_aa: CASSSSGGTEAFF

v_call: TRBV30
clone_size: -
d_call: -
j_call: TRBJ1-5
cdr3_nt: TGTGCCTGGAGTGTACTTGTAGGGAGTCAGCCCCAGCATTTT
cdr3_aa: CAWSVLVGSQPQHF

v_call: TRBV7-9
clone_size: -
d_call: -
j_call: TRBJ2-2
cdr3_nt: TGTGCCAGCAGCCCCAACGTCGGTAACACCGGGGAGCTGTTTTTT
cdr3_aa: CASSPNVGNTGELFF

v_call: TRBV3-1/TRBV3-2
clone_size: -
d_call: -
j_call: TRBJ1-1
cdr3_nt: TGTGCCAGCAGCCAAGAATACAGGACAGCCCTCGGAGCTTTCTTT
cdr3_aa: CASSQEYRTALGAFF

v_call: TRBV18
clone_size: -
d_call: TRBD1
j_call: TRBJ1-5
cdr3_nt: TGTGCCAGCTCACCGACAGGGGACAATCAGCCCCAGCATTTT
cdr3_aa: CASSPTGDNQPQHF

v_call: TRBV5-6
clone_size: once
d_call: -
j_call: TRBJ2-5
cdr3_nt: TGTGCCAGCAGCCCCCGGGCGCGGGGCCCAATGTCCCAGTACTTC
cdr3_aa: CASSPRARGPMSQYF

v_call: TRBV6-5
clone_size: -
d_call: TRBD1
j_call: TRBJ2-7
cdr3_nt: TGTGCCAGCAGTAGGGAACAGGGGGGCGAGCAGTACTTC
cdr3_aa: CASSREQGGEQYF

v_call: TRBV6-2/TRBV6-3
clone_size: -
d_call: TRBD1
j_call: TRBJ1-2
cdr3_nt: TGTGCCAGCAGTTACTCAAGAACAGGGGGCGCGGTTGGCTACACCTTC
cdr3_aa: CASSYSRTGGAVGYTF

v_call: TRBV2
clone_size: -
d_call: -
j_call: TRBJ1-5
cdr3_nt: TGTGCCAGCAGCCTAACCGGGGGTGGGAGCAATCAGCCCCAGCATTTT
cdr3_aa: CASSLTGGGSNQPQHF

v_call: TRBV6-4
clone_size: -
d_call: -
j_call: TRBJ1-2
cdr3_nt: TGTGCCAGCAGGGAGGGCAGTATAGCTAACTATGGCTACACCTTC
cdr3_aa: CASREGSIANYGYTF

v_call: TRBV6-2/TRBV6-3
clone_size: -
d_call: -
j_call: TRBJ1-2
cdr3_nt: TGTGCCAGCAGTTATTCCCCCGGGGAGCCCGCTAACTATGGCTACACCTTC
cdr3_aa: CASSYSPGEPANYGYTF

v_call: TRBV3-1/TRBV3-2
clone_size: -
d_call: TRBD2
j_call: TRBJ2-1
cdr3_nt: TGTGCCAGCAGCCCTAGCGGGGGGGTCTACAATGAGCAGTTCTTC
cdr3_aa: CASSPSGGVYNEQFF

v_call: TRBV12-3/TRBV12-4
clone_size: -
d_call: -
j_call: TRBJ2-5
cdr3_nt: TGTGCCAGCAGTCTCTCCGGGAAGGAGACCCAGTACTTC
cdr3_aa: CASSLSGKETQYF

v_call: TRBV5-6
clone_size: -
d_call: TRBD1
j_call: TRBJ2-1
cdr3_nt: TGTGCCAGCAGCCCTGACAGGGGGAGCAGCTCCTACAATGAGCAGTTCTTC
cdr3_aa: CASSPDRGSSSYNEQFF

v_call: TRBV6-5
clone_size: -
d_call: TRBD1
j_call: TRBJ1-6
cdr3_nt: TGTGCCAGCAGTCCCGGGACAGGGTCGAGTTCACCCCTCCACTTT
cdr3_aa: CASSPGTGSSSPLHF

v_call: TRBV18
clone_size: few
d_call: -
j_call: TRBJ2-5
cdr3_nt: TGTGCCAGCTCGAATACGGGTTTTCAAGAGACCCAGTACTTC
cdr3_aa: CASSNTGFQETQYF

v_call: TRBV28
clone_size: few
d_call: -
j_call: TRBJ1-2
cdr3_nt: TGTGCCAGCAGGGGGGGGGAAGCGGCAGGAGTGTACTATGGCTACACCTTC
cdr3_aa: CASRGGEAAGVYYGYTF

v_call: TRBV4-2
clone_size: -
d_call: -
j_call: TRBJ1-6
cdr3_nt: TGTGCCAGCAGCCAGCCCGTTTCAGGGGCTTCACCCCTCCACTTT
cdr3_aa: CASSQPVSGASPLHF

v_call: TRBV19
clone_size: -
d_call: -
j_call: TRBJ1-2
cdr3_nt: TGTGCCAGTAGTCTACGCCTCCCGTCCAGGGACTATGGCTACACCTTC
cdr3_aa: CASSLRLPSRDYGYTF

v_call: TRBV7-8
clone_size: -
d_call: -
j_call: TRBJ1-5
cdr3_nt: TGTGCCAGCAGCTTAGTGGGTCTCAGGGATTATCGTCAGCCCCAGCATTTT
cdr3_aa: CASSLVGLRDYRQPQHF

v_call: TRBV5-1
clone_size: -
d_call: TRBD1
j_call: TRBJ1-1
cdr3_nt: TGCGCCAGCAGCTCCCGGGACAGGGGGTTGACTGAAGCTTTCTTT
cdr3_aa: CASSSRDRGLTEAFF

v_call: TRBV29-1
clone_size: -
d_call: -
j_call: TRBJ1-2
cdr3_nt: TGCAGCGTTGAAGAAGTGACAGTGAACTATGGCTACACCTTC
cdr3_aa: CSVEEVTVNYGYTF

v_call: TRBV19
clone_size: few
d_call: -
j_call: TRBJ1-2
cdr3_nt: TGTGCCAGTACCCGGGGGGGTGCCGGGTATGGCTACACCTTC
cdr3_aa: CASTRGGAGYGYTF

v_call: TRBV2
clone_size: -
d_call: TRBD2
j_call: TRBJ2-3
cdr3_nt: TGTGCCAGCAGCCTTCCCCGGGACTACACTAGCACAGATACGCAGTATTTT
cdr3_aa: CASSLPRDYTSTDTQYF

v_call: TRBV3-1/TRBV3-2
clone_size: few
d_call: -
j_call: TRBJ1-6
cdr3_nt: TGTGCCAGCAGCCAAGTGGTGGGAGGCGGTTCACCCCTCCACTTT
cdr3_aa: CASSQVVGGGSPLHF

v_call: TRBV4-2
clone_size: once
d_call: -
j_call: TRBJ2-5
cdr3_nt: TGTGCCAGCAGCCAAGAGAGGGGGGGGGAGACCCAGTACTTC
cdr3_aa: CASSQERGGETQYF

v_call: TRBV27
clone_size: -
d_call: -
j_call: TRBJ1-1
cdr3_nt: TGTGCCAGCAACAAAGGAAAAGGGGCCCTACTGAGTGAAGCTTTCTTT
cdr3_aa: CASNKGKGALLSEAFF

v_call: TRBV4-2
clone_size: few
d_call: TRBD1
j_call: TRBJ1-1
cdr3_nt: TGTGCCAGCACCCCGGACAGGGGTAACACTGAAGCTTTCTTT
cdr3_aa: CASTPDRGNTEAFF

v_call: TRBV5-4
clone_size: few
d_call: -
j_call: TRBJ1-1
cdr3_nt: TGTGCCAGCAGCCCCGGGAGGGGAGGTTGGAACACTGAAGCTTTCTTT
cdr3_aa: CASSPGRGGWNTEAFF

v_call: TRBV6-5
clone_size: -
d_call: -
j_call: TRBJ2-5
cdr3_nt: TGTGCCAGCAGATATTACGGGGTGGAGACCCAGTACTTC
cdr3_aa: CASRYYGVETQYF

v_call: TRBV3-1/TRBV3-2
clone_size: -
d_call: -
j_call: TRBJ2-1
cdr3_nt: TGTGCCAGCAGCCGGATAGGCAAGGGGGCCTACAATGAGCAGTTCTTC
cdr3_aa: CASSRIGKGAYNEQFF

v_call: TRBV11-2
clone_size: -
d_call: -
j_call: TRBJ1-1
cdr3_nt: TGTGCCAGCAGCTCACATAGACAGGACACTGAAGCTTTCTTT
cdr3_aa: CASSSHRQDTEAFF

v_call: TRBV12-1
clone_size: -
d_call: -
j_call: TRBJ1-1
cdr3_nt: TGTGCCAGCAGCTTTTTAGATATGGGGTCGGGGGAGGTCTCTGAAGCTTTCTTT
cdr3_aa: CASSFLDMGSGEVSEAFF

v_call: TRBV6-2/TRBV6-3
clone_size: -
d_call: TRBD1
j_call: TRBJ1-2
cdr3_nt: TGTGCCAGCAGTTTCCGGGACAGGGTTGTAAGCTACACCTTC
cdr3_aa: CASSFRDRVVSYTF

v_call: TRBV2
clone_size: -
d_call: TRBD2
j_call: TRBJ2-3
cdr3_nt: TGTGCCAGCAGGGGGACTAGCGGCACAGATACGCAGTATTTT
cdr3_aa: CASRGTSGTDTQYF

v_call: TRBV6-2/TRBV6-3
clone_size: -
d_call: TRBD2
j_call: TRBJ2-1
cdr3_nt: TGTGCCAGCAGACCTCTAGCGGGGGGATACAATGAGCAGTTCTTC
cdr3_aa: CASRPLAGGYNEQFF

v_call: TRBV15
clone_size: -
d_call: -
j_call: TRBJ1-1
cdr3_nt: TGTGCCACCAGCAGAGAGAGACGGGCTGAAGCTTTCTTT
cdr3_aa: CATSRERRAEAFF

v_call: TRBV15
clone_size: -
d_call: -
j_call: TRBJ1-2
cdr3_nt: TGTGCCACCAGCAGAGGCGGAACGACGGTTCCTAATGGCTACACCTTC
cdr3_aa: CATSRGGTTVPNGYTF

v_call: TRBV5-1
clone_size: -
d_call: TRBD1
j_call: TRBJ1-6
cdr3_nt: TGCGCCAGCAGCTTGGAGTTGGGACAGGGACGTTCACCCCTCCACTTT
cdr3_aa: CASSLELGQGRSPLHF